This T cell receptor (beta chain) was sequenced during a study of technical replicates of blood from several donors. The CDR3 is 15 residues long. Looked up from germline, CDR1 is MGHRA and CDR2 is YSYEKL. Trimming shortened V by 3 bases and J by 5 bases, and 16 bases separated the two germline ends. Method: immunoSEQ multiplex PCR; TCRdb's copy keeps in-frame clones and lacks some. Among 78,000 or so clones listed, 90% to 95% were seen once. The chain joins TRBV4-1 to TRBJ1-1; a weak D match, TRBD1 (5 bases). The TCR sequence derives from a human donor in good health. Some clones in this sample may be carry-over from other donors' samples. The sequencing input was T cells isolated from PBMCs. The CDR3 spells CASSQLGGDGTEAFF. In DNA, the CDR3 is TGCGCCAGCAGCCAGCTGGGGGGGGACGGTACTGAAGCTTTCTTT.